This TCR beta chain was captured in a study of breast tumors, draining lymph nodes, adjacent tissues. The study, taken as a whole, reports: Tumor and nontumor repertoires were significantly more similar in luminal-like than in basal-like breast cancer. The lymph node origin of tumor T cells was framed as consistent with a hypothesis, not demonstrated. Findings are consistent with lymph node origin and intratumoral expansion of most tumor T cells. Tumor TCR diversity was below lymph nodes but above nontumor tissue.

The CDR3 totals 23 residues, both ends included. Germline loops: CDR1 LGHNA, CDR2 YSLEER. Worth noting for this clonotype: Its specificity is unknown. No DNA is shown, since the ends of the CDR3 on it are uncertain; the CDR3 is the one TCRdb lists.

Samples came from axillary lymph nodes draining the breast cancer. TCRdb re-derived calls from the multiplex PCR reads in MiXCR, one entry per CDR3 protein. The profile shows roughly 110,000 distinct CDR3 sequences, about 29% of them singletons. The TCR was taken from a female donor with breast cancer. Some clones in this sample may be carry-over from other donors' samples. This chain links TRBV4-3 with TRBJ1-2. The sample comprised axillary lymph node tissue. This CDR3 is CASSSQTSVYFCASTHRAYGYTF.